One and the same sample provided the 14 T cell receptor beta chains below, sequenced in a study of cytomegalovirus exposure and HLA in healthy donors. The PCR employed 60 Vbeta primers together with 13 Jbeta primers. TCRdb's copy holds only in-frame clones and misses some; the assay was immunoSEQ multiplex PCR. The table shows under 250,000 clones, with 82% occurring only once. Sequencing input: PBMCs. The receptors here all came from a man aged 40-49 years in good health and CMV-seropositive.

The CDR3 reads CASSPPGVNTEAFF. The CDR3 bases are TGTGCCAGTAGTCCCCCAGGGGTGAACACTGAAGCTTTCTTT. The chain carries TRBV19 and TRBJ1-1, with a weak D call TRBD1 (6 bases). The germline V gene has CDR1 LNHDA and CDR2 SQIVND (reference sequence). The CDR3 runs 14 residues. Trimming left V 5 bases short and J 0 bases short, with 10 bases between.

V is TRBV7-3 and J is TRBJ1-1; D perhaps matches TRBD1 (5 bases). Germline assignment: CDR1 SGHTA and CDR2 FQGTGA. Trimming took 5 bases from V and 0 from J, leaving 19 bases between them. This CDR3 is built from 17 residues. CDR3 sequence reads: CASSLGLPGPMNTEAFF. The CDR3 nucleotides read TGTGCCAGCAGCCTCGGCCTCCCAGGGCCCATGAACACTGAAGCTTTCTTT.

CDR3 sequence (DNA): TGTGCCAGCAGCCCTAGAGGGACTTCCTACGAGCAGTACTTC. Protein product: CASSPRGTSYEQYF. This sequence joins TRBV7-6 and TRBJ2-7; possibly TRBD2 for D (6 bases). This CDR3 contains 14 residues. Trimming stripped 5 bases from V and 1 base from J, with 12 bases between. From germline, CDR1 is SGHVS and CDR2 FNYEAQ.

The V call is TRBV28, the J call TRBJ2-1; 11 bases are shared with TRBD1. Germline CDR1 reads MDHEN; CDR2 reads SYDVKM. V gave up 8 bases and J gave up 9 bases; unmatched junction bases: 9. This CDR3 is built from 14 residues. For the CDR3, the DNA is TGTGCCAGCTTCTTTGGGACAGGGGGTTCTGAGCAGTTCTTC. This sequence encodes CASFFGTGGSEQFF. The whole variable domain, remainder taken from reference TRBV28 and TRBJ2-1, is DVKVTQSSRYLVKRTGEKVFLECVQDMDHENMFWYRQDPGLGLRLIYFSYDVKMKEKGDIPEGYSVSREKKERFSLILESASTNQTSMYLCASFFGTGGSEQFFGPGTRLTVL.

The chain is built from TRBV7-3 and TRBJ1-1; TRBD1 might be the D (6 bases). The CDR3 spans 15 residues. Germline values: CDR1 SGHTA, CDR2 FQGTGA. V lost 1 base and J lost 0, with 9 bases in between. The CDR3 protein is CASSLRAGVNTEAFF. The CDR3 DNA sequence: TGTGCCAGCAGCTTAAGGGCAGGGGTGAACACTGAAGCTTTCTTT.

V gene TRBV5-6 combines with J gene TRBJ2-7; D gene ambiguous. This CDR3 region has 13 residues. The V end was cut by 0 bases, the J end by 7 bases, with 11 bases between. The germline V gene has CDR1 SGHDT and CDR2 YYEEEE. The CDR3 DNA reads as TGTGCCAGCAGCTTGGGAAGGGCCGGGGAGCAGTACGTC. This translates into CASSLGRAGEQYV.

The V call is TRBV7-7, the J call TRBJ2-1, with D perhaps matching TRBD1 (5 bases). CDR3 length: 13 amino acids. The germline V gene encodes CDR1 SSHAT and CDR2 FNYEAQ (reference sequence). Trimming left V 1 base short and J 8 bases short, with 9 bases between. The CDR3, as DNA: TGTGCCAGCAGCTTAGAGTCAGGGTATGAGCAGTTCTTC. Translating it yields CASSLESGYEQFF.

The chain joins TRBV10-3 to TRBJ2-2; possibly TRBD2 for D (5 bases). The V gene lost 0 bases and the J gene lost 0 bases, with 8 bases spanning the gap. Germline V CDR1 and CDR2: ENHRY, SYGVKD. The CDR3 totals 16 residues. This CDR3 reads CAISESGLPNTGELFF. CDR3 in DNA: TGTGCCATCAGTGAGTCAGGACTTCCGAACACCGGGGAGCTGTTTTTT.

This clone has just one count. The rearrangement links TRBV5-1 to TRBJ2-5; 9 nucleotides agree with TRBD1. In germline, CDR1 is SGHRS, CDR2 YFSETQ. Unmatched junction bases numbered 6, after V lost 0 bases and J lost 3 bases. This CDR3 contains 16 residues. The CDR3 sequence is CASSLEVGTGKETQYF. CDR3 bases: TGCGCCAGCAGCTTGGAAGTCGGGACAGGGAAAGAGACCCAGTACTTC.

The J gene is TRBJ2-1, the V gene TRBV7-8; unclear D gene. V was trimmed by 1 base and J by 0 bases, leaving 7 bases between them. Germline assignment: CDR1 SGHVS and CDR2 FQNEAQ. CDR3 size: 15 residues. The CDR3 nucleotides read TGTGCCAGCAGCTTAGGACTCAGCTCCTACAATGAGCAGTTCTTC. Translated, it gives CASSLGLSSYNEQFF.

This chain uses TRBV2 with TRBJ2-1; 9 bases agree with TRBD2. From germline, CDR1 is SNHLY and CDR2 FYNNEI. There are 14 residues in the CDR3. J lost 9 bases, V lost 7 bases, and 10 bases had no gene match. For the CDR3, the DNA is TGTGCCAGCAAAGGACTAGCGACAAACAGTGAGCAGTTCTTC. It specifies CASKGLATNSEQFF.

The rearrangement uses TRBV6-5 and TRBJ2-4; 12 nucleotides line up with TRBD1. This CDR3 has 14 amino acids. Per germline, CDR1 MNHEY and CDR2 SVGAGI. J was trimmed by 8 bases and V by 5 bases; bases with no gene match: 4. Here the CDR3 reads CASSGGTGGYIQYF. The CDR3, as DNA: TGTGCCAGCAGTGGGGGGACAGGGGGCTACATTCAGTACTTC.

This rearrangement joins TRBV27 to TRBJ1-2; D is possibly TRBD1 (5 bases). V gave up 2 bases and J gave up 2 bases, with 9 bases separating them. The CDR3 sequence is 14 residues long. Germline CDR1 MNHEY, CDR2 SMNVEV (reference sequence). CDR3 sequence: CASSLVQANYGYTF. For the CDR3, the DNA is TGTGCCAGCAGTTTAGTACAGGCCAACTATGGCTACACCTTC.

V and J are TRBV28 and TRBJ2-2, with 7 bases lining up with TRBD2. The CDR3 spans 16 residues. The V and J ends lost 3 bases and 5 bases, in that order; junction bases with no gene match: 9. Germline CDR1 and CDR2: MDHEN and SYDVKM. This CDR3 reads CASSFAGVLETGELFF. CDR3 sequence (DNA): TGTGCCAGCAGTTTCGCGGGAGTGCTCGAGACCGGGGAGCTGTTTTTT.